The next 13 T cell receptor beta chains were all read from a single sample in a study of blood T cell repertoires in COVID-19. Sequencing used immunoSEQ multiplex PCR; TCRdb keeps in-frame clones, though not all of them. The sample lists around 97,000 clones, 87% occurring once. Specimen: peripheral blood. Receptors originate from a human donor in a cohort sampled during active COVID-19.

The DNA for the CDR3 is TGTGCCAGCAGTTCCGATGCTCAGGAGCAGTTCTTC. It encodes CASSSDAQEQFF. The chain employs TRBV7-9 and TRBJ2-1, with no clear D. Germline CDR1 SEHNR, CDR2 FQNEAQ (reference sequence). V was trimmed by 6 bases and J by 10 bases, leaving 13 bases between them. The length of the CDR3 is 12 residues.

The chain is built from TRBV19 and TRBJ2-2; 9 bases line up with TRBD1. The CDR3 is 15 amino acids. V shed 5 bases, J shed 3 bases, and the junction held 4 bases outside the gene matches. Germline loops: CDR1 LNHDA, CDR2 SQIVND (reference sequence). CDR3 protein: CASSGDRVDTGELFF. CDR3 in DNA: TGTGCCAGTAGTGGGGACAGGGTCGACACCGGGGAGCTGTTTTTT.

This chain joins TRBV2 and TRBJ1-5, with 9 bases fitting TRBD1. Germline values: CDR1 SNHLY, CDR2 FYNNEI. This CDR3 contains 14 residues. The junction had 4 bases not matched to a gene; V was cut back by 5 bases and J by 5 bases. The CDR3 here is CASSQDRGYQPQHF. The CDR3 DNA reads as TGTGCCAGCAGTCAGGACAGGGGATATCAGCCCCAGCATTTT.

The chain links TRBV4-1 to TRBJ2-7; tentative D call: TRBD1 (6 bases). Germline lookup yields CDR1 MGHRA and CDR2 YSYEKL. This CDR3 has 15 residues. Trimming removed 0 bases from V and 5 bases from J, with 14 bases in between. Here the CDR3 reads CASSQEWQGFHEQYF. CDR3 DNA sequence: TGCGCCAGCAGCCAAGAGTGGCAGGGGTTCCACGAGCAGTACTTC.

The V and J genes are TRBV29-1 and TRBJ2-5; 10 positions match TRBD2. The CDR3 runs 13 residues. The germline V gene encodes CDR1 SQVTM and CDR2 ANQGSEA. J gave up 5 bases and V 8 bases, and 8 bases lay outside the gene matches. CDR3 amino acids: CSSGSGGIETQYF. As DNA, the CDR3 is TGCAGCTCAGGTAGCGGGGGGATCGAGACCCAGTACTTC.

In DNA, the CDR3 is TGTGCCAGCAGTTTAGCACAGATTGTTAACTATGGCTACACCTTC. Encoded protein: CASSLAQIVNYGYTF. J is TRBJ1-2 and V is TRBV28; D unresolved. This CDR3 is built from 15 residues. The V gene lost 2 bases and the J gene lost 1 base, with 11 bases spanning the gap. In germline, CDR1 is MDHEN, CDR2 SYDVKM.

This clone appeared a single time. The chain recombines TRBV19 with TRBJ2-7; the match to TRBD1 covers 7 bases. Germline CDR1 LNHDA, CDR2 SQIVND (reference sequence). V was pared by 6 bases and J by 2 bases, with 7 bases of the junction left unmatched. The CDR3 contains 14 residues. The CDR3 sequence is CASRIKGGPYEQYF. In nucleotides, the CDR3 is TGTGCCAGTAGAATTAAAGGGGGCCCCTACGAGCAGTACTTC. The complete variable domain, with remaining parts taken from reference TRBV19 and TRBJ2-7, reads DGGITQSPKYLFRKEGQNVTLSCEQNLNHDAMYWYRQDPGQGLRLIYYSQIVNDFQKGDIAEGYSVSREKKESFPLTVTSAQKNPTAFYLCASRIKGGPYEQYFGPGTRLTVT.

The V gene is TRBV4-1, the J gene TRBJ1-1; 8 bases agree with TRBD1. Trimming cost V 4 bases and J 0 bases; bases outside gene matches: 13. In germline, CDR1 is MGHRA, CDR2 YSYEKL. CDR3 length equals 18 residues. The CDR3 region is CASSPRQGTRTLNTEAFF. The CDR3 coding sequence is TGCGCCAGCAGCCCCCGACAGGGGACCCGAACACTGAACACTGAAGCTTTCTTT.

CDR3 protein: CASSEGRNYEQYF. CDR3 DNA: TGTGCCAGCAGTGAAGGGAGGAACTACGAGCAGTACTTC. This chain uses TRBV6-1 with TRBJ2-7; a possible D gene is TRBD2 (5 bases). The V end was cut by 1 base, the J end by 3 bases, with 7 bases between. CDR1 and CDR2 (germline): MNHNS, SASEGT. This CDR3 comprises 13 residues.

The chain uses TRBV14 and TRBJ2-1; 14 bases are a match to TRBD2. Germline CDR1 is SGHDN and CDR2 is FVKESK. The J segment lost 9 bases and the V segment lost 4 bases, leaving 20 bases of the junction unmatched. This CDR3 is built from 20 residues. The CDR3 reads CASSLNPGQGTSGSRSEQFF. As DNA, the CDR3 is TGTGCCAGCAGCCTAAATCCGGGACAGGGGACTAGCGGGAGTCGAAGTGAGCAGTTCTTC.

The chain links TRBV13 to TRBJ2-5; 8 positions match TRBD2. V trimming: 4 bases; J trimming: 4 bases; junction bases outside the gene matches: 5. The CDR3 runs to 14 residues. The germline V gene encodes CDR1 PRHDT and CDR2 FYEKMQ (reference sequence). The CDR3 sequence: CASSSGGPGETQYF. CDR3 nucleotides: TGTGCCAGCAGCTCGGGGGGGCCCGGAGAGACCCAGTACTTC.

The chain joins TRBV27 to TRBJ1-2, with a tentative D call TRBD1 (5 bases). This CDR3 region has 14 residues. From germline, CDR1 is MNHEY and CDR2 SMNVEV (reference sequence). The V end was cut by 3 bases, the J end by 5 bases, with 13 bases between. CDR3 sequence (DNA): TGTGCCAGCAGTTTGGGGGGGTATCCGTATGGCTACACCTTC. Protein sequence: CASSLGGYPYGYTF.

The chain combines TRBV6-6 with TRBJ2-1; D is perhaps TRBD2 (6 bases). Germline-derived CDR1 and CDR2 are MNHNY and SVGAGI (reference sequence). This CDR3 region has 12 residues. V shed 6 bases and J shed 10 bases, with 13 bases lying between them. The CDR3 is CASRSLANEQFF. The CDR3 coding sequence is TGTGCCAGCAGGTCCCTAGCGAACGAGCAGTTCTTC.